This TCR beta chain was found in a study of CD8 T cells in Susac syndrome. Germline CDR1 reads LGHDT; CDR2 reads YNNKEL (reference sequence). This CDR3 is built from 14 residues. Trimming at V came to 8 bases and at J to 4 bases, leaving 7 bases not matched to a gene. RNA was extracted with the RNeasy kit, and a quantity of about 0.45 to 1 ug was reverse transcribed using random hexamers. An immunoSEQ multiplex PCR generated amplified TCR beta CDR3 products spanning 54 Vbeta and 13 Jbeta. TCRdb passed the immunoSEQ multiplex PCR reads through MiXCR, listing each CDR3 protein once. The top ten hold more than 0.11% of the sample, which has 150,000 to 200,000 distinct CDR3 sequences, about 93% seen once. The healthy controls were matched to patients by age and sex.

The source of this sequence is a human donor in good health. This rearrangement joins TRBV3-1 to TRBJ1-3; 8 bases agree with TRBD1. Sequenced input: CD4+ T cells from PBMCs. The CDR3 sequence: CASDSGGEGNTIYF. CDR3 bases: TGTGCCAGCGACTCAGGGGGCGAAGGAAACACCATATATTTT.